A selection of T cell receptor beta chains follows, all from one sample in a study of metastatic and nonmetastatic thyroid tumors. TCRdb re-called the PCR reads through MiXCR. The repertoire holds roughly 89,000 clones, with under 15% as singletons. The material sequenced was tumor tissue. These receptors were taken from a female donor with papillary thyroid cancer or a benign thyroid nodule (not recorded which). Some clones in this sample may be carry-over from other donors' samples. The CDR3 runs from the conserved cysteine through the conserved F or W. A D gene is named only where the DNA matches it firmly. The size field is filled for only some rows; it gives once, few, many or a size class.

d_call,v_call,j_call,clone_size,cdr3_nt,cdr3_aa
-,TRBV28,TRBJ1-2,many,TGTGCCAGCAGCCCTGGCCAGGGAATGGAGGGCTACACCTTC,CASSPGQGMEGYTF
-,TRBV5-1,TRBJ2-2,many,TGCGCCAGCAGCTTGCCGAAACAGAGCACCGGGGAGCTGTTTTTT,CASSLPKQSTGELFF
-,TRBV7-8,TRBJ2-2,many,TGTGCCAGCAGCCAGGTCCACTTTGGGGGGCCGAACACCGGGGAGCTGTTTTTT,CASSQVHFGGPNTGELFF
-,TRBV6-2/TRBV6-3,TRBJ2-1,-,TGTGCCAGCAGTTACTCGTCTAGCGAGAGCAATGAGCAGTTCTTC,CASSYSSSESNEQFF
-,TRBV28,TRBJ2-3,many,TGTGCCAGCAGTTCAGTCCGCCTCAACAGGGATAATCGAGATACGCAGTATTTT,CASSSVRLNRDNRDTQYF
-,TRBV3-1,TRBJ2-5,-,TGTGCCAGCAGCCATTTTACAACTCAAGAGACCCAGTACTTC,CASSHFTTQETQYF
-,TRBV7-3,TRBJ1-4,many,TGTGCCAGCAGCCCTAACCCAGGAATATCAGGGACTAATGAAAAACTGTTTTTT,CASSPNPGISGTNEKLFF
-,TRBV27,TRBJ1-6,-,TGTGCCAGCAGTTTATTAGGACAGAATAATTCACCCCTCCACTTT,CASSLLGQNNSPLHF
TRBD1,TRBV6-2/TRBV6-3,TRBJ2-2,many,TGTGCCAGCAGTTACCCCCAGGGGGCTAACACCGGGGAGCTGTTTTTT,CASSYPQGANTGELFF
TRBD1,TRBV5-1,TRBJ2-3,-,TGCGCCAGCAGCCTTCTAACTTCAGGGGGTGGTGGGACAGATACGCAGTATTTT,CASSLLTSGGGGTDTQYF
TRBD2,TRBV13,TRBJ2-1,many,TGTGCCAGCAGCTCAGGGACTAGTCCCACCTACAATGAGCAGTTCTTC,CASSSGTSPTYNEQFF
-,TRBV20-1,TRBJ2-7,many,TGCAGTGCTCGGTGGGACCAGATCTCCTACGAGCAGTACTTC,CSARWDQISYEQYF
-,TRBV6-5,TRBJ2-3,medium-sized,TGTGCCAGCAGTTACCCCTATCCCCCTAGCTTTGAGACAGATACGCAGTATTTT,CASSYPYPPSFETDTQYF
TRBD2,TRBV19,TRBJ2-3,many,TGTGCCAGTAGCTCTAGCGGGCCGCCCACGACAGATACGCAGTATTTT,CASSSSGPPTTDTQYF